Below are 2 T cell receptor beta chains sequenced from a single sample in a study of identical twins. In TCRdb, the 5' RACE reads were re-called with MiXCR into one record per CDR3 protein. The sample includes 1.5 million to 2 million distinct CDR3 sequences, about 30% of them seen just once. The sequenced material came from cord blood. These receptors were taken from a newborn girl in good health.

The DNA for the CDR3 is TGTGCCAGCAGCCAAGAGAGGGGGACTAGATTCTACGAGCAGTACTTC. Protein: CASSQERGTRFYEQYF. The chain carries TRBV4-2 and TRBJ2-5; 8 nucleotides agree with TRBD2. Matching the DNA end better, TRBJ2-7 makes the J call doubtful. Germline CDR1 and CDR2: LGHNA and YNFKEQ. CDR3 length: 16 amino acids.

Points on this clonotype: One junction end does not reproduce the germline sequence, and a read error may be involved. The CDR3 sequence: CASSAQEMGDTYDEQFF. The CDR3 DNA sequence: TGTGCCAGCAGCGCCCAGGAGATGGGGGACACCTACGATGAGCAGTTCTTC. The chain carries TRBV9 and TRBJ2-1; a possible D gene is TRBD1 (6 bases). The CDR3 consists of 17 residues. Per the germline V gene, CDR1 is SGDLS and CDR2 is YYNGEE.